A selection of T cell receptor beta chains follows, all from one sample in a study of T cell responses to AZD1222 COVID-19 vaccine. Profiling relied on immunoSEQ multiplex PCR, and the TCRdb table lists in-frame clones only, not all of them. Among around 88,000 clones listed, roughly 90% were seen once. The sample was peripheral blood, taken on day 0 of AZD1222 vaccination. All receptors come from an adult in good health. Each CDR3 is given with its conserved first and last residue. D genes are given only for firm matches. Clone size appears in some rows only: once, few, many, or a class for an expanded clone.

TRBV28,13,NA,NA,TRBJ1-3,TGTGCCAGCAGTCGACCGGGGGAAAACACCATATATTTT,CASSRPGENTIYF
TRBV28,12,NA,TRBD1,TRBJ1-1,TGTGCCAGTAACAGGGGGCGGACTGAAGCTTTCTTT,CASNRGRTEAFF
TRBV28,15,NA,NA,TRBJ1-2,TGTGCCAGCAGTTCTTCCGCAGGGCGGAGGTATGGCTACACCTTC,CASSSSAGRRYGYTF
TRBV7-2,15,NA,TRBD2,TRBJ2-1,TGTGCCAGCAGCGCTACGACTAGCGGGAGGGGTGAGCAGTTCTTC,CASSATTSGRGEQFF
TRBV19,14,once,NA,TRBJ2-5,TGTGCCAGTAGTATTCTAGCGACCAAAGAGACCCAGTACTTC,CASSILATKETQYF
TRBV19,16,once,TRBD1,TRBJ1-1,TGTGCCAGTAGTATCGGACAGGGGGTTGGTCGCATAGAAGCTTTCTTT,CASSIGQGVGRIEAFF
TRBV5-1,15,NA,TRBD1,TRBJ2-7,TGCGCCAGCAGCTTGGCCGGGACAGGGGCGGGGGAGCAGTACTTC,CASSLAGTGAGEQYF
TRBV18,16,NA,NA,TRBJ1-1,TGTGCCAGCTCACCAATGATCGGGGATTCGAACACTGAAGCTTTCTTT,CASSPMIGDSNTEAFF
TRBV7-9,13,NA,NA,TRBJ1-2,TGTGCCAGCAGCTTAGGTTACGGGGATGGCTACACCTTC,CASSLGYGDGYTF
TRBV4-3,11,NA,NA,TRBJ1-2,TGCGCCAGCAGCCAGGGGAATGGCTACACCTTC,CASSQGNGYTF
TRBV5-5,15,NA,NA,TRBJ2-3,TGTGCCAGCAGCTTGGACGGGGTGATCACAGATACGCAGTATTTT,CASSLDGVITDTQYF
TRBV11-2,15,few,TRBD1,TRBJ1-4,TGTGCCAGCAGCCCACGGGACAGAACTAATGAAAAACTGTTTTTT,CASSPRDRTNEKLFF
TRBV6-1,16,NA,NA,TRBJ2-2,TGTGCCAGCAGTGAAAGTTCGGGACTCGGCACCGGGGAGCTGTTTTTT,CASSESSGLGTGELFF
TRBV24-1,13,NA,NA,TRBJ1-2,TGTGCCACCCGGCAGGGAAGCAACTATGGCTACACCTTC,CATRQGSNYGYTF
TRBV19,15,NA,NA,TRBJ2-1,TGTGCCAGTAGTATCCCCCGGACAGCCAACAATGAGCAGTTCTTC,CASSIPRTANNEQFF
TRBV7-3,15,NA,NA,TRBJ2-1,TGTGCCAGCAGCTTAAACGGGGGAGGTCAGGGTGAGCAGTTCTTC,CASSLNGGGQGEQFF